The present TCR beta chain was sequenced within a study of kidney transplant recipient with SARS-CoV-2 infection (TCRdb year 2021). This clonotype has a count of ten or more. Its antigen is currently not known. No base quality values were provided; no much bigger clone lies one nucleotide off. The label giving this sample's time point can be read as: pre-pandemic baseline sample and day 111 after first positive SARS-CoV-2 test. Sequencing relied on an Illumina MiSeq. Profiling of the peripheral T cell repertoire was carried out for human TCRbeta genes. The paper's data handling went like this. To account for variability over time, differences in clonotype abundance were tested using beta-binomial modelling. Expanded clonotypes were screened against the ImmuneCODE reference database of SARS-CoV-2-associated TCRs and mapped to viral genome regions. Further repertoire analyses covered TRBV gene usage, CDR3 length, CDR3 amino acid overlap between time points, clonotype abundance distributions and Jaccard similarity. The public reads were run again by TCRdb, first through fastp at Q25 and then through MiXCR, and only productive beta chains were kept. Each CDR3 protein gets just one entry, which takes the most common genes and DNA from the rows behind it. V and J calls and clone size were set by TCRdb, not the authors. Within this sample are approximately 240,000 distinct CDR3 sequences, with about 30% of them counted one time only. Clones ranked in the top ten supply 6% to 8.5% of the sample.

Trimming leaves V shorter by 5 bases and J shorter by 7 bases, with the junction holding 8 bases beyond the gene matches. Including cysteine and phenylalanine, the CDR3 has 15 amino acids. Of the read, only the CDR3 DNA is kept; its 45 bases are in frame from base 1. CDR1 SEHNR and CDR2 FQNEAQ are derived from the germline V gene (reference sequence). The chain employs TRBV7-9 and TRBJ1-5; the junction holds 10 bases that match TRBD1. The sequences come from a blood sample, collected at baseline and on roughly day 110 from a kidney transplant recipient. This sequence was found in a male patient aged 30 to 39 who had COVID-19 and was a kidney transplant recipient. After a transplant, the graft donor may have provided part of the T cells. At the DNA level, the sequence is TGTGCCAGCAGCCCCGGGACAGGGGTCGGACAGCCCCAGCATTTT. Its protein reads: CASSPGTGVGQPQHF.